Each of the 6 T cell receptor beta chains below was sequenced from the same sample in a study of cytomegalovirus exposure and HLA in healthy donors. The PCR ran on 60 Vbeta and 13 Jbeta primers. The repertoire was sequenced with immunoSEQ multiplex PCR; TCRdb's copy has only in-frame clones and lacks some. The data show around 220,000 clones, almost 80% seen once. The sequenced sample was PBMCs. The receptors stem from a man younger than 35 in good health and CMV-seronegative.

This chain joins TRBV19 and TRBJ2-5; D is perhaps TRBD2 (7 bases). Trimming left V 5 bases short and J 8 bases short, with 30 bases between. This CDR3 is built from 18 residues. Germline V lookup: CDR1 LNHDA, CDR2 SQIVND (reference sequence). The CDR3: CASSAPSLLGRGARTQYF. The CDR3 nucleotides are TGTGCCAGTAGTGCCCCCTCCCTCCTTGGGAGGGGGGCCCGTACCCAGTACTTC.

This CDR3 reads CASSVGGGRGNEKLFF. CDR3 coding DNA: TGTGCCAGCAGCGTAGGGGGGGGGCGGGGGAATGAAAAACTGTTTTTT. This rearrangement joins TRBV9 to TRBJ1-4; D may be TRBD1 (6 bases). The CDR3 covers 16 residues. Deletions cut 0 bases from V and 5 bases from J, with 14 bases between. Germline V gene data show CDR1 as SGDLS and CDR2 as YYNGEE.

The chain carries TRBV30 and TRBJ1-2, with D hard to call. Trimming shortened V by 4 bases and J by 4 bases, and 13 bases separated the two germline ends. The length of the CDR3 is 13 residues. Germline V gene lookup returns CDR1 GTSNPN and CDR2 SVGIG (reference sequence). The CDR3 nucleotides read TGTGCCTGGAATCCCCAAACTTCCTATGGCTACACCTTC. Amino acid sequence: CAWNPQTSYGYTF.

V gene TRBV29-1 combines with J gene TRBJ1-2, with 7 bases matching TRBD1. CDR1 and CDR2 (germline): SQVTM, ANQGSEA. V was clipped by 7 bases and J by 5 bases; unmatched bases: 7. This CDR3 has 12 residues. This chain's CDR3 is CSASPGGYGYTF. The CDR3 nucleotides read TGCAGCGCCAGCCCAGGGGGGTATGGCTACACCTTC.

The chain is built from TRBV4-1 and TRBJ1-1; 9 nucleotides match TRBD1. CDR1 is MGHRA and CDR2 is YSYEKL in the germline V gene. There are 16 residues in the CDR3. J was trimmed by 11 bases and V by 0 bases; bases with no gene match: 13. In DNA form, the CDR3 reads TGCGCCAGCAGCCAAGAGGGGGCCGGGACAGGGAGCAGGGCTTTCTTT. Protein sequence: CASSQEGAGTGSRAFF.

The rearrangement joins TRBV9 to TRBJ2-1; 8 positions match TRBD2. Unmatched junction bases numbered 10, after V lost 0 bases and J lost 8 bases. The germline V gene has CDR1 SGDLS and CDR2 YYNGEE. CDR3 length equals 16 residues. The CDR3 protein is CASSVATAGGGDEQFF. CDR3 bases: TGTGCCAGCAGCGTAGCGACGGCGGGAGGTGGTGATGAGCAGTTCTTC.